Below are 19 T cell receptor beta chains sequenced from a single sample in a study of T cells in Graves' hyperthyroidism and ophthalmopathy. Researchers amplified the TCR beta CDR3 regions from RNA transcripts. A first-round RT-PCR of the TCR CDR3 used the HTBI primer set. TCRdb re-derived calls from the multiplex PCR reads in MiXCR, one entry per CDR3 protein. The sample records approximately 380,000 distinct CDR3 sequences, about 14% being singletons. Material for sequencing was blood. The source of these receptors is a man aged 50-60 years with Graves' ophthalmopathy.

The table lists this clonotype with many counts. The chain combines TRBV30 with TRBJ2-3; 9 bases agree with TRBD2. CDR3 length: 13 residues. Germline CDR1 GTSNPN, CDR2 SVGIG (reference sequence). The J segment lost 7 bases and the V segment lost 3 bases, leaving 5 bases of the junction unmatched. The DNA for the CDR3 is TGTGCCTGGAGACTAGCGGGTTTATATACGCAGTATTTT. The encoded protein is CAWRLAGLYTQYF. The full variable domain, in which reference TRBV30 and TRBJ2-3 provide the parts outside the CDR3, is SQTIHQWPATLVQPVGSPLSLECTVEGTSNPNLYWYRQAAGRGLQLLFYSVGIGQISSEVPQNLSASRPQDRQFILSSKKLLLSDSGFYLCAWRLAGLYTQYFGPGTRLTVL.

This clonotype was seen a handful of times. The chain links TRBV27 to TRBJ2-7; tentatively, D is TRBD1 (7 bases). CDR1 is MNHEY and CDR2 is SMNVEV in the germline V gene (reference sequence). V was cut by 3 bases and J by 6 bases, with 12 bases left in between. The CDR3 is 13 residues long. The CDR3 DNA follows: TGTGCCAGCAGTTTCGGGCAGGGGGGCGAGCAGTACTTC. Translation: CASSFGQGGEQYF.

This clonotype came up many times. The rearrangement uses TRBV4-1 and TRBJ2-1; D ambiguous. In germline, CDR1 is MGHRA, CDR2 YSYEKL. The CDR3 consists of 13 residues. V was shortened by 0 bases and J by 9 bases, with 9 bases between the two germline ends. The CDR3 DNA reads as TGCGCCAGCAGCCAAGATGTCCCATTTGAGCAGTTCTTC. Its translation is CASSQDVPFEQFF.

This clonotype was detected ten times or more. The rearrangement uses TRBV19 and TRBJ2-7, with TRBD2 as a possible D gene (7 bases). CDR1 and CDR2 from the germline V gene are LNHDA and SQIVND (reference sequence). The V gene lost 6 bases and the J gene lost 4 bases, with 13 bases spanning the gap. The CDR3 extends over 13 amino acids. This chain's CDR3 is CASSRGGSYEQYF. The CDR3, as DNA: TGTGCCAGTAGCAGGGGCGGGAGTTACGAGCAGTACTTC.

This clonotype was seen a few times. CDR3 loop: CASSISAVFSGANVLTF. The CDR3 coding sequence is TGTGCCAGTAGTATCTCAGCGGTTTTCTCTGGGGCCAACGTCCTGACTTTC. The V gene is TRBV19, the J gene TRBJ2-6, with D perhaps matching TRBD2 (5 bases). Trimming shortened V by 3 bases and J by 0 bases, and 12 bases separated the two germline ends. In germline, CDR1 is LNHDA, CDR2 SQIVND (reference sequence). The CDR3 consists of 17 residues.

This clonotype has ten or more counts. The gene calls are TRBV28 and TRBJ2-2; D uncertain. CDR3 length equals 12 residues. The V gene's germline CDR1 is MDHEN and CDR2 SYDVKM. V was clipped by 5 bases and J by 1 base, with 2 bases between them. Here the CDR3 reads CASSGNTGELFF. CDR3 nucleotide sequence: TGTGCCAGCAGTGGGAACACCGGGGAGCTGTTTTTT.

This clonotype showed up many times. The CDR3 DNA sequence: TGTGCCAGCAGCTCGTCACAGGGATTAGGTGGCTACACCTTC. This translates into CASSSSQGLGGYTF. The rearrangement links TRBV11-3 to TRBJ1-2; tentative D call: TRBD1 (6 bases). From germline, CDR1 is SGHNT and CDR2 YENEEA. The V gene lost 4 bases and the J gene lost 7 bases, with 16 bases spanning the gap. There are 14 residues in the CDR3.

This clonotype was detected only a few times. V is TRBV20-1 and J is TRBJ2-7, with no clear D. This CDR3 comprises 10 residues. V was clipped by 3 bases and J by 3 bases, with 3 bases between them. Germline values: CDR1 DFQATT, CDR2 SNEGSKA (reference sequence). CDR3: CSASHYEQYF. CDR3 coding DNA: TGCAGTGCTAGCCACTACGAGCAGTACTTC.

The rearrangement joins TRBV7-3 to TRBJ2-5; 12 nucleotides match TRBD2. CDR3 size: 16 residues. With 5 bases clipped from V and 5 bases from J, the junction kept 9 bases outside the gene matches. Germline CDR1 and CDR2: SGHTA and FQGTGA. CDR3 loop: CASSPASGRVGETQYF. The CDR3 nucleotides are TGTGCCAGCAGCCCAGCTAGCGGGAGGGTAGGCGAGACCCAGTACTTC.

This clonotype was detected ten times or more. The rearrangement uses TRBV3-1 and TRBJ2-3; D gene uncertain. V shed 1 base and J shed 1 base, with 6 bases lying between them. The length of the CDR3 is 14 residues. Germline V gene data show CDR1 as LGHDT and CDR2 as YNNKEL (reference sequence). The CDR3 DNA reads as TGTGCCAGCAGCCAAGTCGCTGGCACAGATACGCAGTATTTT. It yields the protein CASSQVAGTDTQYF.

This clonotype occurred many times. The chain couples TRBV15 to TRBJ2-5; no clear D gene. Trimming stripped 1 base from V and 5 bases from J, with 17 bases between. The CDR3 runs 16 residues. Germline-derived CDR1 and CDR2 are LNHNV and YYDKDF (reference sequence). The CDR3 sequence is CATSRVDATTRETQYF. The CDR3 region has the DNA TGTGCCACCAGCAGAGTGGACGCCACGACTCGGGAGACCCAGTACTTC.

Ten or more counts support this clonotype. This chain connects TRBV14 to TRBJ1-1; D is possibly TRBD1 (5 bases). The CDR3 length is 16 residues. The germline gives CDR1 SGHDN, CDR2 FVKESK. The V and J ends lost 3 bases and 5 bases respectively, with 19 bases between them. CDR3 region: CASSQDQGRFWTEAFF. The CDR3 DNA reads TGTGCCAGCAGCCAGGATCAGGGTCGTTTCTGGACTGAAGCTTTCTTT.

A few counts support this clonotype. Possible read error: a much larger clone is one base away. CDR3 DNA sequence: TGTGCCAGCAGCCTCGGGACTAGCGGGAATAGCGGGGAGCTGTTTTTT. Its translation: CASSLGTSGNSGELFF. This chain connects TRBV3-1 to TRBJ2-2; 13 bases map to TRBD2. V was pared by 4 bases and J by 7 bases, with 6 bases of the junction left unmatched. Germline CDR1 is LGHDT and CDR2 is YNNKEL (reference sequence). The CDR3 sequence is 16 residues long. The full variable domain, rest sourced from reference TRBV3-1 and TRBJ2-2, is DTAVSQTPKYLVTQMGNDKSIKCEQNLGHDTMYWYKQDSKKFLKIMFSYNNKELIINETVPNRFSPKSPDKAHLNLHINSLELGDSAVYFCASSLGTSGNSGELFFGEGSRLTVL.

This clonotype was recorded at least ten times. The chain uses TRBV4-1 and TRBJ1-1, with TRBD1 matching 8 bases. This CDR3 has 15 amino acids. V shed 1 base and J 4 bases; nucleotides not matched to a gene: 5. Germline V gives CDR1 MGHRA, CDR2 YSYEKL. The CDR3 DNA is TGCGCCAGCAGCCAAGGACAGGGGCTGGGCACTGAAGCTTTCTTT. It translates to CASSQGQGLGTEAFF.

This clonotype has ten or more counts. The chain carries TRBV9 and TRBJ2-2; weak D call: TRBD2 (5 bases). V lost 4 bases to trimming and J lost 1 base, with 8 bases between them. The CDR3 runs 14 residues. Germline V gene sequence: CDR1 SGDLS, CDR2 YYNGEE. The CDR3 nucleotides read TGTGCCAGCAGCCCCGGACTGAACACCGGGGAGCTGTTTTTT. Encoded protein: CASSPGLNTGELFF.

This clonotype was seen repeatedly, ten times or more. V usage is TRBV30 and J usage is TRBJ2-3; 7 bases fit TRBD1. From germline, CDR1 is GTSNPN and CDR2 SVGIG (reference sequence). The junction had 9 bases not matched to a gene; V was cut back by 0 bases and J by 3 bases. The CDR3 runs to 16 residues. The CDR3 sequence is CAWSVVVRTGTDTQYF. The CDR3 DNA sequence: TGTGCCTGGAGTGTTGTGGTCAGGACAGGAACAGATACGCAGTATTTT. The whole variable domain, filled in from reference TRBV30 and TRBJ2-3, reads SQTIHQWPATLVQPVGSPLSLECTVEGTSNPNLYWYRQAAGRGLQLLFYSVGIGQISSEVPQNLSASRPQDRQFILSSKKLLLSDSGFYLCAWSVVVRTGTDTQYFGPGTRLTVL.

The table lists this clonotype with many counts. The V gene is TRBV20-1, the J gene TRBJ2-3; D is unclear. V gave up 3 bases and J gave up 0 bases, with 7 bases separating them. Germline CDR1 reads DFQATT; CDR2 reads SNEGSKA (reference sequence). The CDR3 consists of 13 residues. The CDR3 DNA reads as TGCAGTGCTAGTCTGGGTAGCACAGATACGCAGTATTTT. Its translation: CSASLGSTDTQYF.

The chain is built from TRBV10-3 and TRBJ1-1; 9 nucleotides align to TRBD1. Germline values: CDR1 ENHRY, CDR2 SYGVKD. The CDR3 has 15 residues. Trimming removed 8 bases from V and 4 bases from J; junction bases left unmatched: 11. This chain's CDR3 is CAIQSGTGMTTEAFF. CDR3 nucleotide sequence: TGTGCCATCCAGTCCGGGACAGGGATGACCACTGAAGCTTTCTTT.

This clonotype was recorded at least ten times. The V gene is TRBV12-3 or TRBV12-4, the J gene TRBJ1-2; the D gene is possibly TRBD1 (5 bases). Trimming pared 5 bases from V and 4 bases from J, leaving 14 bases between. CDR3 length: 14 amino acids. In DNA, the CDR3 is TGTGCCAGCAGTCTGGGGGGGGGTATCTATGGCTACACCTTC. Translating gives CASSLGGGIYGYTF.